These T cell receptor beta chains were read from a single sample in a study of CDR3 diversity in severe acne. Each CDR3 protein gets one entry after TCRdb re-called the PCR reads with MiXCR. This table holds around 83,000 distinct CDR3 sequences, about 49% found once. The specimen sequenced was blood. The receptor source for this set is a male donor with severe acne vulgaris. CDR3s include the opening cysteine and the closing phenylalanine or tryptophan. D genes are given only for firm matches. Size values are once, few and many counts, or a class for expanded clones, and some rows have none.

clone_size	j_call	v_call	d_call	cdr3_length	cdr3_nt	cdr3_aa
.	TRBJ1-1	TRBV7-9	.	13	TGTGCCAGCAGCTCGCCTAAGACCTCGGGAGCTTTCTTT	CASSSPKTSGAFF
.	TRBJ2-7	TRBV7-6	.	15	TGTGCCAGCAGCTTAGGGGGGGCCAGCTCCTACGAGCAGTACTTC	CASSLGGASSYEQYF
many	TRBJ1-4	TRBV25-1	.	16	TGTGCCAGCAGCCTGCCCTCAGGGACAACTAATGAAAAACTGTTTTTT	CASSLPSGTTNEKLFF
few	TRBJ1-3	TRBV25-1	.	14	TGTGCCAGCAGTGATAGGGTCTCTGGAAACACCATATATTTT	CASSDRVSGNTIYF
.	TRBJ1-2	TRBV20-1	TRBD1	14	TGCAGTGCTAGAGATGGGACAGGGTTAGGTGGCTACACCTTC	CSARDGTGLGGYTF
.	TRBJ1-1	TRBV10-1	.	16	TGCGCCAGCAGTGAGCGGCCAGGACCCGACAACACTGAAGCTTTCTTT	CASSERPGPDNTEAFF
.	TRBJ2-1	TRBV6-6	TRBD2	14	TGTGCCACGCGGGGGGCTAGCGGCTACAATGAGCAGTTCTTC	CATRGASGYNEQFF
once	TRBJ2-7	TRBV3-1	TRBD1	16	TGTGCCAGCAGCCAAGATTTGGGAGACAGGGACAGCGAGCAGTACTTC	CASSQDLGDRDSEQYF
.	TRBJ2-7	TRBV19	.	14	TGTGCCAGTAGTACCTCCGACGGACACTACGAGCAGTACTTC	CASSTSDGHYEQYF
many	TRBJ2-3	TRBV15	.	17	TGTGCCACCAGCACTGGGAGACTAGGAGGAGCCAGGGATACGCAGTATTTT	CATSTGRLGGARDTQYF
medium-sized	TRBJ2-3	TRBV24-1	.	13	TGTGCCACCAGAGGGACCGCCCCGGGCACGCAGTATTTT	CATRGTAPGTQYF
.	TRBJ2-1	TRBV18	.	14	TGTGCCAGCTCAAAGACACAGGGCTACAATGAGCAGTTCTTC	CASSKTQGYNEQFF
many	TRBJ2-1	TRBV6-2/TRBV6-3	.	11	TGTGCCAGCACCATATTGAATGAGCAGTTCTTC	CASTILNEQFF
.	TRBJ2-5	TRBV10-2	TRBD1	15	TGCGCCAGCAGTGAGGGACAGGGGGCAGGAGAGACCCAGTACTTC	CASSEGQGAGETQYF
.	TRBJ2-3	TRBV6-5	TRBD1	15	TGTGCCAGCAGTCACCGCACAGGGGGGCCAGATACGCAGTATTTT	CASSHRTGGPDTQYF
.	TRBJ2-7	TRBV12-3/TRBV12-4	.	13	TGTGCCAGCAGTTACGCGGACTCCTACGAGCAGTACTTC	CASSYADSYEQYF
many	TRBJ1-5	TRBV12-3/TRBV12-4	.	13	TGTGCCAGCAAGCAGACTGGCAATCAGCCCCAGCATTTT	CASKQTGNQPQHF
medium-sized	TRBJ2-1	TRBV19	.	15	TGTGCCAGTAGTATCCTCCTGAGCTCCTACAATGAGCAGTTCTTC	CASSILLSSYNEQFF
.	TRBJ1-2	TRBV24-1	.	13	TGTGCCACCAGTCCCGGGACTAACTATGGCTACACCTTC	CATSPGTNYGYTF
.	TRBJ1-2	TRBV11-2	TRBD1	14	TGTGCCAGCAGTCACACAGGGGGCGACTATGGCTACACCTTC	CASSHTGGDYGYTF
few	TRBJ2-7	TRBV15	TRBD1	14	TGTGCCACCAGCAAGGGACAGGGTTTCTACGAGCAGTACTTC	CATSKGQGFYEQYF
.	TRBJ2-3	TRBV24-1	.	14	TGTGCCACCTCCGGGAGTGGAAACACAGATACGCAGTATTTT	CATSGSGNTDTQYF
.	TRBJ2-3	TRBV7-8	.	16	TGTGCCAGCAGCCCCGCTGGGAGCAGGGTCGCAGATACGCAGTATTTT	CASSPAGSRVADTQYF
many	TRBJ2-3	TRBV6-4	TRBD2	15	TGTGCCAGCAGTTCGACTAGCGGGGGCACAGATACGCAGTATTTT	CASSSTSGGTDTQYF
many	TRBJ2-1	TRBV7-9	TRBD2	13	TGTGCCAGCAGCGATAGCGGGAGGGGTGAGCAGTTCTTC	CASSDSGRGEQFF
.	TRBJ1-5	TRBV6-5	.	13	TGTGCCAGCAGTTATTCAGGTAACGAACCCCAGCATTTT	CASSYSGNEPQHF
few	TRBJ2-5	TRBV15	.	14	TGTGCCACCAGCAGAGTTCAATTCCAAGAGACCCAGTACTTC	CATSRVQFQETQYF
many	TRBJ2-3	TRBV5-1	.	13	TGCGCCAGCAGCTTGGGAGGTTCAGATACGCAGTATTTT	CASSLGGSDTQYF
many	TRBJ2-7	TRBV9	.	16	TGTGCCAGCAGCGTAGGACGACAGGGAGGATCCTACGAGCAGTACTTC	CASSVGRQGGSYEQYF
.	TRBJ1-6	TRBV6-5	.	20	TGTGCCAGCAGTTATCGGGCGGACAATTATAAGAGCTCCTATAATTCACCCCTCCACTTT	CASSYRADNYKSSYNSPLHF
.	TRBJ2-7	TRBV7-3	.	14	TGTGCCAGCAGCCAAGACAGGTTGGGAAACGAGCAGTACTTC	CASSQDRLGNEQYF
many	TRBJ2-7	TRBV6-2/TRBV6-3	.	15	TGTGCCAGCAGTTACATGGGGAACGGGCCCTACGAGCAGTACTTC	CASSYMGNGPYEQYF
few	TRBJ2-6	TRBV12-3/TRBV12-4	TRBD1	17	TGTGCCAGCTCTCCGGACAGGGGGAAACCTGGGGCCAACGTCCTGACTTTC	CASSPDRGKPGANVLTF
many	TRBJ2-2	TRBV19	.	13	TGTGCCATCCGGACTACCAACACCGGGGAGCTGTTTTTT	CAIRTTNTGELFF
.	TRBJ1-3	TRBV4-2	.	18	TGTGCCAGCAGCCAAGGCAGTAGGACGGCCTTCTCTGGAAACACCATATATTTT	CASSQGSRTAFSGNTIYF
.	TRBJ2-1	TRBV29-1	TRBD2	15	TGTGGCGTTGTGTTAGCGGGAGGGGGTAACAATGAGCAGTTCTTC	CGVVLAGGGNNEQFF
.	TRBJ2-1	TRBV7-8	.	14	TGTGCCAGCAGCTTAGGTAGCTCCTACAATGAGCAGTTCTTC	CASSLGSSYNEQFF
.	TRBJ2-7	TRBV18	.	14	TGTGCCAGCTCACCAGGGGCGGCTTCCTACGAGCAGTACTTC	CASSPGAASYEQYF
.	TRBJ1-5	TRBV10-3	.	15	TGTGCCATCAGTGCGGATGGACGGGAAAATCAGCCCCAGCATTTT	CAISADGRENQPQHF
.	TRBJ2-7	TRBV6-1	TRBD1	12	TGTGCCAGCGAAATGACAGGGGGCGAGCAGTACTTC	CASEMTGGEQYF
.	TRBJ2-7	TRBV7-2	TRBD2	15	TGTGCCAGCAGCCTTTCGGGCGGGAGTACCTACGAGCAGTACTTC	CASSLSGGSTYEQYF
.	TRBJ2-7	TRBV6-2/TRBV6-3	.	14	TGTGCCAGCAGGGCCTCCCTCGCCACCTACGAGCAGTACTTC	CASRASLATYEQYF
.	TRBJ2-4	TRBV20-1	.	19	TGCAGTGCTAGAGACCATCAGCGGAGTTACACCGGGTTTGTCAACATTCAGTACTTC	CSARDHQRSYTGFVNIQYF
.	TRBJ2-7	TRBV10-3	TRBD2	14	TGTGCCATCAGTGAGTCGCGGGAGGGCCCCGAGCAGTACTTC	CAISESREGPEQYF
many	TRBJ2-7	TRBV20-1	TRBD2	16	TGCAGTGCGAATCTAGCGGGAGTAATCGGTTCCTACGAGCAGTACTTC	CSANLAGVIGSYEQYF
.	TRBJ2-7	TRBV20-1	TRBD2	17	TGCAGTGCTAGAGTATCGGGACTAGCGGGAACCTCCGGCGAGCAGTACTTC	CSARVSGLAGTSGEQYF
.	TRBJ1-2	TRBV4-1	.	13	TGCGCCAGCAGCCAAGGACAGGCTACTGGCTACACCTTC	CASSQGQATGYTF
.	TRBJ1-5	TRBV12-3/TRBV12-4	.	13	TGTGCCAGCAGTTTATCAGTGAATCAGCCCCAGCATTTT	CASSLSVNQPQHF
many	TRBJ2-3	TRBV2	TRBD2	15	TGTGCCAGCACCGGAGCGGGAGGGCCCCCAGATACGCAGTATTTT	CASTGAGGPPDTQYF
.	TRBJ2-2	TRBV7-3	.	15	TGTGCCAGCAGCGCTACAGGGTCGAACACCGGGGAGCTGTTTTTT	CASSATGSNTGELFF
.	TRBJ2-3	TRBV30	.	15	TGTGCCTGGAGTATGAGGGGTCCTAGCACAGATACGCAGTATTTT	CAWSMRGPSTDTQYF
.	TRBJ1-4	TRBV20-1	.	12	TGCAGTGCTAGAGAAGACGGAGAAAAACTGTTTTTT	CSAREDGEKLFF
many	TRBJ2-7	TRBV12-3/TRBV12-4	.	14	TGTGCCAGCAGTTTATCCGACAGCGCCTACGAGCAGTACTTC	CASSLSDSAYEQYF